This paragraph covers one TCR beta chain sequence. Antigen specificity is unknown. As for treatment: oral pan-JAK inhibitor, 5-10 mg twice daily. RNA, once extracted, was reverse transcribed into cDNA for use as the sequencing template. Profiling relied on immunoSEQ multiplex PCR, and the TCRdb table lists in-frame clones only, not all of them. This sample has roughly 190,000 clones, with around three fifths found just once. These data belong to a study of CD8+ T cells in alopecia areata. Study-wide results and caveats: Possibly because of HLA-related factors, TCR sharing was less clear across patients than in mice. Clonality was higher in lesional than normal scalp, especially in alopecia totalis/universalis.

The TCR comes from a human donor with alopecia areata. Specimen: CD4+ T cells sorted from blood, collected at week 24, from a patient treated with tofacitinib.

CDR3 bases: TGTGCCAGCAGGACTAGCGGGGTAACAGATACGCAGTATTTT. Protein sequence: CASRTSGVTDTQYF. V usage is TRBV2 and J usage is TRBJ2-3, with 11 nucleotides matching TRBD2. Germline CDR1 reads SNHLY; CDR2 reads FYNNEI. The CDR3 spans 14 residues. With V trimmed by 6 bases and J by 3 bases, 2 bases remained unmatched.